Given below is one TCR beta chain in context. These data originate in a study of blood T cell repertoires in COVID-19. This CDR3 contains 15 residues. Germline CDR1 is SGHTA and CDR2 is FQGNSA. V gave up 5 bases and J gave up 1 base, with 11 bases separating them. Profiling relied on immunoSEQ multiplex PCR, and the TCRdb table lists in-frame clones only, not all of them. The profile shows around 450,000 clones, 70% to 90% of them singletons. The genes are TRBV7-2 and TRBJ2-2, with D possibly being TRBD1 (6 bases). This receptor was identified in a woman aged 18-29 years with acute COVID-19. The sample consisted of PBMCs or T cells enriched from blood (not recorded which). In nucleotides, the CDR3 is TGTGCCAGCAGCGAGGGACATCTGAACACCGGGGAGCTGTTTTTT. Encoded protein: CASSEGHLNTGELFF. Full variable domain (rest looked up from reference TRBV7-2 and TRBJ2-2): GAGVSQSPSNKVTEKGKDVELRCDPISGHTALYWYRQSLGQGLEFLIYFQGNSAPDKSGLPSDRFSAERTGGSVSTLTIQRTQQEDSAVYLCASSEGHLNTGELFFGEGSRLTVL.